Listed here are 27 T cell receptor beta chains from one sample, sequenced in a study of cytomegalovirus exposure and HLA in healthy donors. Amplification used 60 Vbeta primers and 13 Jbeta primers. Clones were read by immunoSEQ multiplex PCR, and TCRdb kept only the in-frame ones, dropping some. This table has more than 80,000 clones, 76% appearing once. Sequencing was performed on PBMCs. The receptors shown here come from a woman aged 55-69 years in good health and CMV-seropositive.

CDR3 in amino acids: CASSAGLAGVTQYF. The CDR3 DNA reads TGTGCCAGCAGCGCAGGACTAGCGGGAGTTACCCAGTACTTC. The rearrangement links TRBV7-9 to TRBJ2-5; 13 bases are a match to TRBD2. Germline V gives CDR1 SEHNR, CDR2 FQNEAQ (reference sequence). V was pared by 5 bases and J by 8 bases, with 5 bases of the junction left unmatched. This CDR3 contains 14 residues.

This clone was found a few times. The chain has TRBV2 and TRBJ1-1; 9 bases line up with TRBD1. CDR3 length: 13 residues. Looked up from germline, CDR1 is SNHLY and CDR2 is FYNNEI. After removal of 10 bases from V and 5 bases from J, the junction contained 8 bases not matched to a gene. CDR3 protein: CATQGQGWTEAFF. The CDR3 coding sequence is TGTGCCACCCAGGGACAGGGATGGACTGAAGCTTTCTTT.

V and J are TRBV5-1 and TRBJ2-3; perhaps TRBD1 as D (6 bases). The CDR3 sequence is 14 residues long. Trimming pared 4 bases from V and 2 bases from J, leaving 11 bases between. Germline values: CDR1 SGHRS, CDR2 YFSETQ. In DNA form, the CDR3 reads TGCGCCAGCAGCCAGGGACAATCCACAGATACGCAGTATTTT. Its protein product is CASSQGQSTDTQYF.

V usage is TRBV2 and J usage is TRBJ1-2; TRBD1 agrees at 9 bases. J lost 0 bases, V lost 7 bases, and 3 bases had no gene match. The length of the CDR3 is 14 residues. Germline V lookup: CDR1 SNHLY, CDR2 FYNNEI. CDR3 sequence: CASNRQGANYGYTF. The CDR3 bases are TGTGCCAGCAACCGACAGGGGGCTAACTATGGCTACACCTTC.

The chain has TRBV19 and TRBJ1-2, with D uncertain. CDR3 length equals 13 residues. V lost 3 bases, J lost 8 bases, and 13 bases lay in between. Germline loops: CDR1 LNHDA, CDR2 SQIVND (reference sequence). The DNA for the CDR3 is TGTGCCAGTAGTATCAAGGAGAGAGGAGGCTACACCTTC. Its translation: CASSIKERGGYTF. The whole variable domain, remainder taken from reference TRBV19 and TRBJ1-2, is DGGITQSPKYLFRKEGQNVTLSCEQNLNHDAMYWYRQDPGQGLRLIYYSQIVNDFQKGDIAEGYSVSREKKESFPLTVTSAQKNPTAFYLCASSIKERGGYTFGSGTRLTVV.

This clone has at least ten counts. V gene TRBV6-5 combines with J gene TRBJ2-7, with D possibly matching TRBD2 (5 bases). Germline V lookup: CDR1 MNHEY, CDR2 SVGAGI. This CDR3 is 14 amino acids long. With 4 bases removed from V and 6 bases from J, the gap between germline ends came to 16 bases. The CDR3 region is CASSSTGLPAEQYF. The CDR3 coding sequence is TGTGCCAGCAGTTCGACTGGACTCCCCGCCGAGCAGTACTTC.

CDR3 residues: CASSLEPEGSGNTIYF. CDR3 DNA sequence: TGTGCCAGCAGCTTAGAACCCGAGGGCTCTGGAAACACCATATATTTT. The rearrangement joins TRBV7-9 to TRBJ1-3; D is unclear. The CDR3 runs to 16 residues. The V gene's germline CDR1 is SEHNR and CDR2 FQNEAQ (reference sequence). Trimming removed 1 base at V and 0 bases at J, with 10 bases between.

The chain joins TRBV7-3 to TRBJ2-1, with a possible D match to TRBD2 (7 bases). Looked up from germline, CDR1 is SGHTA and CDR2 is FQGTGA. The CDR3 has 13 amino acids. The ends were cut back, 4 bases at V and 10 bases at J, with 14 bases in the middle. In DNA, the CDR3 is TGTGCCAGCAGCTGGGGGGGGCTAGGAGAGCAGTTCTTC. Encoded protein: CASSWGGLGEQFF.

As DNA, the CDR3 is TGTGCCTCTCTTACAGGGAAGGGCGAAAAACTGTTTTTT. Protein: CASLTGKGEKLFF. The rearrangement uses TRBV2 and TRBJ1-4, with TRBD1 as a possible D gene (6 bases). The germline V and J ends were trimmed by 11 bases and 8 bases, with 18 bases remaining between them. The CDR3 extends over 13 amino acids. Germline CDR1 reads SNHLY; CDR2 reads FYNNEI.

In its sample, this clone ranks as medium-sized. The chain links TRBV4-2 to TRBJ1-4; D is unclear. CDR3 length equals 15 residues. Per the germline V gene, CDR1 is LGHNA and CDR2 is YNFKEQ. The V and J ends lost 3 bases and 6 bases respectively, with 14 bases between them. DNA for the CDR3: TGTGCCAGCAGCCAGGATGCAGACGAGGATGAAAAACTGTTTTTT. It translates to CASSQDADEDEKLFF.

The chain couples TRBV7-2 to TRBJ2-1, with D possibly TRBD1 on 6 matching bases. The CDR3 has 15 residues. V was clipped by 2 bases and J by 8 bases, with 16 bases between them. Germline lookup yields CDR1 SGHTA and CDR2 FQGNSA. The DNA for the CDR3 is TGTGCCAGCAGCTTAACCACCCTAGGGGGTCATGAGCAGTTCTTC. It yields the protein CASSLTTLGGHEQFF.

The chain employs TRBV5-6 and TRBJ2-3, with TRBD2 matching 10 bases. The CDR3 sequence is 14 residues long. The junction had 2 bases not matched to a gene; V was cut back by 6 bases and J by 1 base. Germline V gene data show CDR1 as SGHDT and CDR2 as YYEEEE. CDR3 sequence reads: CASTGTSGTDTQYF. CDR3 coding DNA: TGTGCCAGCACCGGGACTAGCGGCACAGATACGCAGTATTTT.

In its sample, this clone was seen once. The chain uses TRBV11-2 and TRBJ2-7, with 8 bases matching TRBD2. The CDR3 consists of 16 residues. CDR1 SGHAT and CDR2 FQNNGV come from the germline V gene. J lost 6 bases, V lost 5 bases, and 15 bases had no gene match. The CDR3 here is CASSPAGAGRKSEQYF. The CDR3 DNA reads TGTGCCAGCAGCCCAGCGGGGGCAGGTCGCAAAAGCGAGCAGTACTTC.

This rearrangement joins TRBV20-1 to TRBJ2-7; no clear D gene. V was trimmed by 3 bases and J by 4 bases, leaving 7 bases between them. The CDR3 length is 11 residues. Germline V gives CDR1 DFQATT, CDR2 SNEGSKA (reference sequence). The CDR3 nucleotides are TGCAGTGCTAGGGCAGCGTACGAGCAGTACTTC. This encodes CSARAAYEQYF.

In its sample, this clone was seen a few times. The chain has TRBV27 and TRBJ2-1, with D perhaps TRBD2 (6 bases). Germline CDR1 is MNHEY and CDR2 is SMNVEV (reference sequence). The CDR3 runs 14 residues. The ends were cut back, 7 bases at V and 1 base at J, with 11 bases in the middle. The CDR3 coding sequence is TGTGCCAGCAACCCTGGGGGGTCCTACAATGAGCAGTTCTTC. Translated, it gives CASNPGGSYNEQFF.

This sequence joins TRBV28 and TRBJ1-3, with a tentative D call TRBD1 (6 bases). Between the trimmed V and J ends, which lost 3 bases and 0 bases, there was a span of 12 bases. CDR3 length: 16 residues. Germline CDR1 is MDHEN and CDR2 is SYDVKM. In nucleotides, the CDR3 is TGTGCCAGCAGTTTCACCTGGGGGCCCTCTGGAAACACCATATATTTT. Protein: CASSFTWGPSGNTIYF. The full variable domain, rest sourced from reference TRBV28 and TRBJ1-3, is DVKVTQSSRYLVKRTGEKVFLECVQDMDHENMFWYRQDPGLGLRLIYFSYDVKMKEKGDIPEGYSVSREKKERFSLILESASTNQTSMYLCASSFTWGPSGNTIYFGEGSWLTVV.

The count of this clone is one. Here the CDR3 reads CASRTGWNSPLHF. For the CDR3, the DNA is TGTGCCAGCAGGACAGGCTGGAATTCACCCCTCCACTTT. This rearrangement joins TRBV2 to TRBJ1-6, with D possibly being TRBD1 (6 bases). In germline, CDR1 is SNHLY, CDR2 FYNNEI. Trimming left V 6 bases short and J 7 bases short, with 10 bases between. CDR3 length equals 13 residues. Full variable domain (remainder filled in from reference TRBV2 and TRBJ1-6): EPEVTQTPSHQVTQMGQEVILRCVPISNHLYFYWYRQILGQKVEFLVSFYNNEISEKSEIFDDQFSVERPDGSNFTLKIRSTKLEDSAMYFCASRTGWNSPLHFGNGTRLTVT.

The rearrangement links TRBV7-6 to TRBJ2-3; D is unresolved. The CDR3 spans 14 residues. Trimming took 1 base from V and 0 from J, leaving 5 bases between them. Germline V lookup: CDR1 SGHVS, CDR2 FNYEAQ. The CDR3 DNA follows: TGTGCCAGCAGCTTAGACTCCAGCACAGATACGCAGTATTTT. It codes for CASSLDSSTDTQYF. Based on the CDR3 plus reference TRBV7-6 and TRBJ2-3, the full variable domain is GAGVSQSPRYKVTKRGQDVALRCDPISGHVSLYWYRQALGQGPEFLTYFNYEAQQDKSGLPNDRFSAERPEGSISTLTIQRTEQRDSAMYRCASSLDSSTDTQYFGPGTRLTVL.

This clone was seen more than once but under ten times. The chain uses TRBV10-1 and TRBJ2-3; D is undetermined. The V and J ends lost 3 bases and 2 bases respectively, with 6 bases between them. This CDR3 has 13 amino acids. Germline V gene sequence: CDR1 WNHNN, CDR2 SYGVQD (reference sequence). CDR3: CASSDIPTDTQYF. CDR3 coding DNA: TGCGCCAGCAGTGACATCCCCACAGATACGCAGTATTTT.

V usage is TRBV10-3 and J usage is TRBJ2-2; TRBD2 aligns across 13 bases. Germline trimming cut 5 bases from V and 3 bases from J; bases unmatched to any gene: 3. CDR1 is ENHRY and CDR2 is SYGVKD in the germline V gene. The CDR3 length is 16 residues. CDR3 amino acids: CAISPGLAGDTGELFF. CDR3 in DNA: TGTGCCATCAGTCCTGGACTAGCGGGAGACACCGGGGAGCTGTTTTTT.

The chain combines TRBV28 with TRBJ2-3; D remains ambiguous. The CDR3 is made up of 14 amino acids. Per the germline V gene, CDR1 is MDHEN and CDR2 is SYDVKM. V was trimmed by 7 bases and J by 0 bases, leaving 11 bases between them. CDR3 bases: TGTGCCAGCAACCTCGGCGGAAGCACAGATACGCAGTATTTT. Translation: CASNLGGSTDTQYF.

The sample holds a few counts of this clone. The chain recombines TRBV14 with TRBJ2-5; the match to TRBD2 covers 9 bases. Per the germline V gene, CDR1 is SGHDN and CDR2 is FVKESK. The junction had 9 bases not matched to a gene; V was cut back by 4 bases and J by 6 bases. The CDR3 covers 15 residues. CDR3 amino acids: CASSPLDSGRKTQYF. CDR3 sequence (DNA): TGTGCCAGCAGCCCTCTCGATAGCGGGAGAAAGACCCAGTACTTC.

CDR3 loop: CASSYSQTANTEAFF. In nucleotides, the CDR3 is TGTGCCAGCAGCTACTCCCAGACAGCGAACACTGAAGCTTTCTTT. The V and J genes are TRBV7-9 and TRBJ1-1, with TRBD1 as a possible D gene (5 bases). Trimming took 4 bases from V and 1 from J, leaving 13 bases between them. Germline V gene lookup returns CDR1 SEHNR and CDR2 FQNEAQ (reference sequence). The CDR3 runs 15 residues.

The rearrangement uses TRBV10-3 and TRBJ1-6; D perhaps matches TRBD1 (6 bases). The length of the CDR3 is 14 residues. Germline CDR1 is ENHRY and CDR2 is SYGVKD. The ends were cut back, 6 bases at V and 7 bases at J, with 13 bases in the middle. In DNA form, the CDR3 reads TGTGCCATCAGAGGGGGGGCACCAAATTCACCCCTCCACTTT. Its translation: CAIRGGAPNSPLHF.

This clone was recorded a few times. The chain uses TRBV2 and TRBJ1-5, with D possibly TRBD1 on 5 matching bases. CDR1 SNHLY and CDR2 FYNNEI come from the germline V gene. The V end was cut by 4 bases, the J end by 1 base, with 11 bases between. CDR3 length equals 15 residues. CDR3 coding DNA: TGTGCCAGCAGTGCCGCAGGGTACAGCAATCAGCCCCAGCATTTT. It translates to CASSAAGYSNQPQHF.

This clone was detected once. The chain employs TRBV7-2 and TRBJ2-2, with a weak D call TRBD2 (6 bases). V dropped 3 bases and J dropped 7 bases, with 21 bases sitting between them. Germline values: CDR1 SGHTA, CDR2 FQGNSA. The CDR3 loop spans 17 amino acids. CDR3 region: CASSLYLGVLGGGELFF. The CDR3 DNA follows: TGTGCCAGCAGCTTGTATCTCGGGGTCCTGGGGGGCGGGGAGCTGTTTTTT.

This chain links TRBV19 with TRBJ2-1; 9 bases align to TRBD2. The germline V gene has CDR1 LNHDA and CDR2 SQIVND (reference sequence). The CDR3 consists of 15 residues. The V gene end was trimmed by 7 bases and the J gene end by 4 bases; junction bases not matched to a gene: 8. CDR3 bases: TGTGCCAGTACCAAAGGGCTAGCGGGGTACAATGAGCAGTTCTTC. Translation gives CASTKGLAGYNEQFF.